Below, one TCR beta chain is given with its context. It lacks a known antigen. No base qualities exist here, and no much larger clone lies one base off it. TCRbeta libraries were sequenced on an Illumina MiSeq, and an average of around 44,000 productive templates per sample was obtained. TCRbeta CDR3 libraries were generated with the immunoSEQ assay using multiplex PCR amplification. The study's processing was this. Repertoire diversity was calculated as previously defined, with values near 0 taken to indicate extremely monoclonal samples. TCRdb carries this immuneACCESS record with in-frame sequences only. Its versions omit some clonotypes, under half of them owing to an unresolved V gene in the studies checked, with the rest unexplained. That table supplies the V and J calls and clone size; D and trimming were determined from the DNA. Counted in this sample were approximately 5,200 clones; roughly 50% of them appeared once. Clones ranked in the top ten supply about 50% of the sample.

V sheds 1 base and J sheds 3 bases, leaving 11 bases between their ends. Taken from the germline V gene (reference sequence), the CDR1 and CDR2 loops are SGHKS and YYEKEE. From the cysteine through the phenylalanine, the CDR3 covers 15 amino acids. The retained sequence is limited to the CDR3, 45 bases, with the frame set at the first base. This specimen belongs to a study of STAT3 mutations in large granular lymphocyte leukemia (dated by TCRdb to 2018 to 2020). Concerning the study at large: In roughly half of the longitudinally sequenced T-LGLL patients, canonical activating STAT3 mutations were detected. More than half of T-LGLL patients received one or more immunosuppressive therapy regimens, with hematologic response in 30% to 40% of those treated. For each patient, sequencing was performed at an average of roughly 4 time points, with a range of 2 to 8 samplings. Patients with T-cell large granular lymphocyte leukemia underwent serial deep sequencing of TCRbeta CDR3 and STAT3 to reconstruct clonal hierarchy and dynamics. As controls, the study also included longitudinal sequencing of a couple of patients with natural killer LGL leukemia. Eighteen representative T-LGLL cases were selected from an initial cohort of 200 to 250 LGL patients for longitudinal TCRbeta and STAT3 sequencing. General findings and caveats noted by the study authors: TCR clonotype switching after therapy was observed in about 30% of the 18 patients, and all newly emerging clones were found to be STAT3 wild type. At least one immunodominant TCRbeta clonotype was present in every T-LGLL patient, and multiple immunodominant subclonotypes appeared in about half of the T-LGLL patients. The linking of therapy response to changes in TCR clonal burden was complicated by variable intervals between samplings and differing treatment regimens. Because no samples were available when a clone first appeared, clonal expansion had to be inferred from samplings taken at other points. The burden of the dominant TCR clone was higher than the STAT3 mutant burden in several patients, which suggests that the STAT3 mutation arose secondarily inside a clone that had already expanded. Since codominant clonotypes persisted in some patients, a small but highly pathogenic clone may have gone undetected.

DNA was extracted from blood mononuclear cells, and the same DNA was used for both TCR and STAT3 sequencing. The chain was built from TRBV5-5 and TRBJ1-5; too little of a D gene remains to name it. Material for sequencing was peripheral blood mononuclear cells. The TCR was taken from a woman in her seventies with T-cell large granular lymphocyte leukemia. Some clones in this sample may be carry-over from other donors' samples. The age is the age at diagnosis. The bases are TGTGCCAGCAGCTTGTCCCTGCAGCCCAATCAGCCCCAGCATTTT. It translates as CASSLSLQPNQPQHF.